The clone carrying this T cell receptor (beta chain) was found a few times. The antigen is unknown. At survey level, the immunoSEQ assay was run in its v3.0 version. Profiled with immunoSEQ multiplex PCR; TCRdb holds only in-frame clones, not every one. The data contain 14,000 or so clones, roughly 77% of them singletons. The V segment lost 2 bases and the J segment 6 bases; nucleotides outside the gene matches: 4. This CDR3 is built from 14 residues. Germline CDR1 and CDR2: MNHEY and SMNVEV (reference sequence). The sample belongs to a study of long-term antiretroviral therapy in people with HIV. Findings and limits, study-wide: Control repertoires displayed wider CDR3 length ranges than the HIV repertoires.

The specimen comprised unsorted PBMCs, sampled 3.1 years after starting antiretroviral therapy. The chain uses TRBV27 and TRBJ2-3; 8 bases are a match to TRBD1. The TCR comes from a man in his forties with HIV. The CDR3: CASSLAGGDDTQYF. CDR3 sequence (DNA): TGTGCCAGCAGTTTAGCAGGGGGCGATGATACGCAGTATTTT.